A single sample gave rise to the 3 T cell receptor beta chains below, sequenced in a study of blood T cell repertoires in COVID-19. Sequenced by immunoSEQ multiplex PCR; TCRdb stores in-frame clones only, minus some. The sample records hundreds of thousands of clones, 86% being singletons. Sequencing was carried out using PBMCs or T cells enriched from blood (not recorded which). The receptor set was obtained from a woman aged 45-65 years who had recovered from COVID-19.

The CDR3 nucleotides are TGTGCCAGCAGTGAAGGTCGTCCGGGGGCCGGGGAGCTGTTTTTT. Translated, it gives CASSEGRPGAGELFF. V is TRBV6-1 and J is TRBJ2-2, with TRBD2 as a possible D gene (6 bases). The CDR3 is made up of 15 amino acids. The germline V gene encodes CDR1 MNHNS and CDR2 SASEGT. The V and J ends lost 1 base and 6 bases respectively, with 12 bases between them.

The chain uses TRBV7-2 and TRBJ1-5; a weak D match, TRBD1 (6 bases). CDR3 size: 17 residues. The V end was cut by 5 bases, the J end by 5 bases, with 22 bases between. Per germline, CDR1 SGHTA and CDR2 FQGNSA. This CDR3 is CASSPRLGHLSDQPQHF. The CDR3 nucleotides are TGTGCCAGCAGCCCTCGGTTGGGACATTTGTCGGATCAGCCCCAGCATTTT.

The V gene is TRBV7-3, the J gene TRBJ2-1; 12 nucleotides agree with TRBD2. The CDR3 is 15 residues long. V shed 4 bases, J shed 9 bases, and the junction held 7 bases outside the gene matches. The germline CDR1 and CDR2 sequences are SGHTA and FQGTGA. The CDR3 reads CASSSLAGGPSEQFF. In DNA form, the CDR3 reads TGTGCCAGCAGCTCCCTAGCGGGGGGGCCCAGTGAGCAGTTCTTC.